Listed below are T cell receptor beta chains from one sample, sequenced in a study of T cell responses to AZD1222 COVID-19 vaccine. Sequenced by immunoSEQ multiplex PCR; TCRdb stores in-frame clones only, minus some. The repertoire holds over 150,000 clones, with approximately 95% as singletons. This specimen consisted of peripheral blood, obtained 28 days after the second AZD1222 dose. These receptors originate from an adult who received the AZD1222 COVID-19 vaccine. Both conserved end residues are part of each CDR3. The D gene is left open where the match is weak. Clone sizes are given selectively: once, few, many, or a class where the clone is expanded.

d_gene	j_gene	len	abundance	v_gene	CDR3aa	CDR3nt
NA	TRBJ2-7	15	NA	TRBV27	CASSYGFGLGYEQYF	TGTGCCAGCAGTTATGGTTTCGGGCTCGGCTACGAGCAGTACTTC
TRBD2	TRBJ2-1	12	NA	TRBV2	CASSGSGGEQFF	TGTGCCAGCAGTGGTAGCGGGGGAGAGCAGTTCTTC
NA	TRBJ2-7	15	NA	TRBV27	CASSLFPSSVYEQYF	TGTGCCAGCAGTTTATTTCCCTCAAGCGTCTACGAGCAGTACTTC
TRBD2	TRBJ2-5	13	NA	TRBV5-1	CASSGGVTETQYF	TGCGCCAGCAGCGGGGGGGTAACGGAGACCCAGTACTTC
TRBD2	TRBJ2-1	16	once	TRBV19	CASSIATSGGAYEQFF	TGTGCCAGTAGTATCGCGACTAGCGGGGGGGCCTATGAGCAGTTCTTC
NA	TRBJ1-5	15	NA	TRBV6-5	CASSYQAGWDQPQHF	TGTGCCAGCAGTTACCAGGCAGGGTGGGATCAGCCCCAGCATTTT
TRBD2	TRBJ2-3	16	NA	TRBV5-4	CASSRWTSGVSDTQYF	TGTGCCAGCAGCCGGTGGACTAGCGGGGTTTCAGATACGCAGTATTTT
TRBD1	TRBJ1-5	13	NA	TRBV19	CASRGQGYQPQHF	TGTGCCAGTAGAGGACAGGGCTATCAGCCCCAGCATTTT
NA	TRBJ2-7	11	NA	TRBV5-6	CASSLEYEQYF	TGTGCCAGCAGCTTGGAGTACGAGCAGTACTTC
NA	TRBJ1-1	13	NA	TRBV3-1/TRBV3-2	CASSHDQRSEAFF	TGTGCCAGCAGCCATGATCAGCGTTCTGAAGCTTTCTTT
NA	TRBJ1-4	15	NA	TRBV4-3	CASSQDDRANEKLFF	TGCGCCAGCAGCCAAGACGACAGAGCTAATGAAAAACTGTTTTTT
TRBD2	TRBJ2-1	14	NA	TRBV9	CASSDSGVNNEQFF	TGTGCCAGCAGCGATAGCGGGGTGAACAATGAGCAGTTCTTC
NA	TRBJ1-6	15	NA	TRBV15	CATSRDLQGNSPLHF	TGTGCCACCAGCAGAGATCTACAGGGTAATTCACCCCTCCACTTT
NA	TRBJ1-2	14	NA	TRBV10-3	CAISRDGEDYGYTF	TGTGCCATCAGTCGGGACGGCGAGGACTATGGCTACACCTTC
NA	TRBJ1-4	13	NA	TRBV7-2	CASSQDVREKLFF	TGTGCCAGCAGCCAGGACGTACGGGAAAAACTGTTTTTT
NA	TRBJ2-2	16	few	TRBV7-2	CASSPRRLANTGELFF	TGTGCCAGCAGCCCGAGACGCCTAGCGAACACCGGGGAGCTGTTTTTT
NA	TRBJ1-2	15	once	TRBV27	CASSLVPRGGYGYTF	TGTGCCAGCAGTTTAGTTCCCAGGGGTGGGTATGGCTACACCTTC
NA	TRBJ1-5	16	NA	TRBV2	CASSGGLQGSSQPQHF	TGTGCCAGCAGTGGCGGTCTGCAGGGATCATCCCAGCCCCAGCATTTT
NA	TRBJ2-2	13	NA	TRBV5-4	CASSGGPHGELFF	TGTGCCAGCAGCGGGGGCCCCCACGGGGAGCTGTTTTTT
NA	TRBJ2-7	13	NA	TRBV5-1	CASRDTSSYEQYF	TGCGCCAGCCGGGACACCTCCTCCTACGAGCAGTACTTC
TRBD1	TRBJ2-7	15	NA	TRBV6-5	CASSYRGQGSYEQYF	TGTGCCAGCAGTTACCGAGGACAGGGGTCCTACGAGCAGTACTTC
TRBD1	TRBJ1-5	14	NA	TRBV29-1	CSAGTGNSNQPQHF	TGCAGCGCTGGGACAGGGAATAGCAATCAGCCCCAGCATTTT
NA	TRBJ1-1	13	NA	TRBV5-8	CASSRTRNTEAFF	TGTGCCAGCAGCCGGACAAGGAACACTGAAGCTTTCTTT
TRBD2	TRBJ2-1	15	few	TRBV5-1	CASSLTSGGWVEQFF	TGCGCCAGCAGCTTGACTAGCGGGGGGTGGGTTGAGCAGTTCTTC
NA	TRBJ2-7	16	few	TRBV18	CASSQVSPGQGHEQYF	TGTGCCAGCTCGCAAGTTTCACCTGGCCAGGGGCACGAGCAGTACTTC
NA	TRBJ1-1	15	NA	TRBV7-9	CASSLNTGVNTEAFF	TGTGCCAGCAGCTTGAACACAGGTGTTAACACTGAAGCTTTCTTT
NA	TRBJ2-3	13	NA	TRBV27	CASSLSATDTQYF	TGTGCCAGCAGTTTATCTGCCACAGATACGCAGTATTTT